This TCR beta chain derives from a study of graft-versus-host responses after intestinal transplantation. V was cut by 0 bases and J by 6 bases, with 16 bases left in between. The CDR3 has 15 residues. Germline CDR1 SGHRS, CDR2 YFSETQ. Sequencing was performed with immunoSEQ multiplex PCR; in TCRdb, only in-frame clones are kept and a portion is missing. Among approximately 78,000 clones listed, around nine tenths were seen once. Concerning this clone itself: Its antigen remains unidentified.

The TCR originated in a human donor who was the organ donor for an intestinal transplant. This chain joins TRBV5-1 and TRBJ2-7, with unresolved D. The sample here was unstimulated CD8+ T cells sorted from spleen or lymph node cells, taken before transplant. CDR3 sequence: CASSLAGPNNLEQYF. The CDR3 region has the DNA TGCGCCAGCAGCTTGGCCGGGCCTAACAACCTCGAGCAGTACTTC.